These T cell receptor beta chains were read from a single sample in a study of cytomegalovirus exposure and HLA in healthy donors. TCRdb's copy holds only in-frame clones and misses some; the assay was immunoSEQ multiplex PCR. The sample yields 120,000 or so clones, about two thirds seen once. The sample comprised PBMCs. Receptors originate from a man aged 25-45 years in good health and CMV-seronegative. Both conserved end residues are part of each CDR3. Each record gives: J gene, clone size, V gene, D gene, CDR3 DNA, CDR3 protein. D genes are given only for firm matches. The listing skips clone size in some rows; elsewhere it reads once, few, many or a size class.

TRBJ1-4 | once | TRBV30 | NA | TGTGCCTGGAGTGCGGGGGAAAAACTGTTTTTT | CAWSAGEKLFF
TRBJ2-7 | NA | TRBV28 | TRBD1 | TGTGCCAGCTCGGACAGGGACCACGAGCAGTACTTC | CASSDRDHEQYF
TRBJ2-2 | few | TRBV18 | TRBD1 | TGTGCCAGCTCACCACTGAGACAGGGGACAAGCACCGGGGAGCTGTTTTTT | CASSPLRQGTSTGELFF
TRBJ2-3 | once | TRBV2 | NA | TGTGCCACCCACCTGGGGAGCGGGCGATATACGCAGTATTTT | CATHLGSGRYTQYF
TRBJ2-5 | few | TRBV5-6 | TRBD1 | TGTGCCAGCAGCTTACCCGGGACAGGGCTAGAGACCCAGTACTTC | CASSLPGTGLETQYF
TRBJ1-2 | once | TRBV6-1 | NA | TGTGCCAGCAGTGAAGATCGGGGGGCGGAAGGCTACACCTTC | CASSEDRGAEGYTF
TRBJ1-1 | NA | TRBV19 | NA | TGTGCCAGTAGTATAGACAGAATGAACACTGAAGCTTTCTTT | CASSIDRMNTEAFF
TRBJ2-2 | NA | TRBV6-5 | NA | TGTGCCAGCAGTTACCCAGAGAACACCGGGGAGCTGTTTTTT | CASSYPENTGELFF
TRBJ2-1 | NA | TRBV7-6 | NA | TGTGCCAGCAGCTTCGGGGCAGGAGGGTACAATGAGCAGTTCTTC | CASSFGAGGYNEQFF
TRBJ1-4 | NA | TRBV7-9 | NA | TGTGCCAGCAGCTTACATCAGGGGATAGGAAATGAAAAACTGTTTTTT | CASSLHQGIGNEKLFF
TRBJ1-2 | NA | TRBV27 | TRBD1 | TGTGCCAGCAGCGACAGGGGTTATAACTATGGCTACACCTTC | CASSDRGYNYGYTF
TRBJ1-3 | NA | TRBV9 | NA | TGTGCCAGCAGCGTGGACTCCCTTGGAAACACCATATATTTT | CASSVDSLGNTIYF
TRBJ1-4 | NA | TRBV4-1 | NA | TGCGCCAGCAGCCAAGTTGTAGAAAAACTGTTTTTT | CASSQVVEKLFF
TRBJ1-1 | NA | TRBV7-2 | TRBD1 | TGTGCCAGCAGCGTACAGGGGTGGGGCACTGAAGCTTTCTTT | CASSVQGWGTEAFF
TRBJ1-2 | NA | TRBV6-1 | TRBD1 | TGTGCCAGCAGTACAGGGACAGCCTATGGCTACACCTTC | CASSTGTAYGYTF